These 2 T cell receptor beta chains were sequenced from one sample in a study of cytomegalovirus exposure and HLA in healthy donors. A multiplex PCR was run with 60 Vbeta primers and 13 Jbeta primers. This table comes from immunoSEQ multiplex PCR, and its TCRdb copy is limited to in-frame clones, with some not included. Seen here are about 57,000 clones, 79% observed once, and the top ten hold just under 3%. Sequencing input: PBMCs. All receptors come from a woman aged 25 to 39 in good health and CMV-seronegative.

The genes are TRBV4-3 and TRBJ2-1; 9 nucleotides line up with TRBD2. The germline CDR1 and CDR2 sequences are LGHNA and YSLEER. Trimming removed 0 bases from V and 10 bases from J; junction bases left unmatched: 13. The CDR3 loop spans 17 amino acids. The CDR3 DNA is TGCGCCAGCAGCCAAGAGGTTAGGCGGGGGGGCCTGGGGGAGCAGTTCTTC. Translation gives CASSQEVRRGGLGEQFF.

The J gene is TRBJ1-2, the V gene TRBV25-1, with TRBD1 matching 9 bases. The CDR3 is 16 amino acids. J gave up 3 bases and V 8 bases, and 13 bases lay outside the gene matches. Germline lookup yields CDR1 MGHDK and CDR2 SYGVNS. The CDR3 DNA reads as TGTGCCAGCTCCCCCGCCCCGGGACAGGGATACTATGGCTACACCTTC. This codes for CASSPAPGQGYYGYTF.